This T cell receptor (beta chain) was recorded in a study of PD-1 blockade in classical Hodgkin lymphoma (dated by TCRdb to 2018 to 2021). Turning to the overall study: Nivolumab dosing was 3 mg/kg intravenously every 2 weeks, continuing until either disease progression or unacceptable toxicity. The study used TCR beta sequencing and CyTOF to define a peripheral blood immune signature of response to PD-1 blockade in classical Hodgkin lymphoma.

The CDR3 runs 14 residues from the cysteine to the phenylalanine. The retained sequence is limited to the CDR3, 42 bases, with the frame set at the first base. The V end loses 1 base and the J end loses 4 bases, and a stretch of 6 bases separates them. CDR1 and CDR2, per the germline V gene, are SGDLS and YYNGEE. Broader findings and caveats from the paper: The study was restricted to a single clinical trial cohort, and the causes of repertoire differences, possibly disease activity or prior therapy, were left undefined. Baseline TCR diversity was reported to be lower in newly diagnosed patients than in healthy donors, and even lower in relapsed/refractory patients. Baseline diversity similar to that of newly diagnosed patients was observed in trial patients achieving complete response, whereas significantly lower diversity was observed in partial responders and progressors. CD4+ but not CD8+ TCR diversity rose significantly by C4D1 (p=0.0027 vs p=0.16), most apparent in complete responders (p=0.02). Lower diversity was observed in patients in whom nivolumab was started less than 1 year after ASCT, and these patients were excluded from later analyses so that confounding by immune reconstitution would be avoided.

Worth noting for this clone: Its cognate antigen has yet to be identified. No much larger clone is present one base from it, and per-base qualities are unavailable.

According to the study, the label for this sample's time point signals: cycle 4 day 1 (C4D1), after more than five weeks of nivolumab. Every trial patient had relapsed following autologous stem cell transplantation, and prior brentuximab vedotin exposure was what differed among cohorts A, B and C. The trial cohort was composed of about 54 patients with relapsed/refractory classical Hodgkin lymphoma, for whom complete response, partial response or progressive disease was recorded as best overall response. Single-agent nivolumab was administered to trial patients in the multi-cohort phase II CheckMate 205 trial. An independent review committee assessed best overall response by applying the 2007 International Working Group response criteria. Trial PBMCs were collected immediately before nivolumab initiation (C1D1) and during therapy at cycle 2 day 1 and cycle 4 day 1. After peripheral blood was drawn into 8 mL Vacutainer Cell Preparation Tubes, PBMCs were isolated by centrifugation and then cryopreserved.

Genomic DNA was isolated using the Qiagen DNeasy kit from unsorted PBMCs as well as from negatively selected CD4+ and CD8+ fractions. Amplification of TCR beta CDR3 regions was done by immunoSEQ multiplex PCR with primers that anneal to V and J segments. Amplification bias was minimized using a synthetic immune receptor repertoire, and residual bias was removed computationally after sequencing. On the study's bioinformatics: Custom Python scripts were used to quantify repertoire diversity as the Shannon entropy index. Unsorted, CD4+ and CD8+ repertoires were examined separately, except in combined analyses, for which CD4+ and CD8+ sequences were merged in silico. A clone was considered expanded if an increase in frequency of at least 2-fold after treatment relative to C1D1 was found, and a pseudocount of 0.5 was applied to clones undetected at baseline. Clones with 0 or 1 copy at C1D1 were defined as singleton clones, while clones with 2 or more copies were defined as non-singleton clones. Clones expanded in unsorted samples were labelled as CD4+, CD8+ or unknown by matching protein sequences in sorted samples from the same patient. Wilcoxon tests on paired samples were used to test diversity changes from C1D1 to C4D1. TCRdb re-hosts the immuneACCESS table, in-frame sequences only. Its copies lack some clones; in the studies checked, an unresolved V gene accounts for under half of them, and the cause for the rest is not known. V and J calls and clone size are those listed in that table; D and trimming were worked out from the DNA. Recorded for this sample are about 93,000 clones; 78% of them occurred a single time. The top ten clonotypes cover about a tenth of the sample.

Here the sequenced sample was peripheral blood mononuclear cells (PBMCs), taken before the fourth cycle of nivolumab. The TCR sequence derives from a human donor with classical Hodgkin lymphoma. The sequence links TRBV9 to TRBJ2-6; the D gene cannot be named for sure. The CDR3 protein is CASSVSGGANVLTF. Here is the DNA: TGTGCCAGCAGCGTATCTGGCGGGGCCAACGTCCTGACTTTC.